This entry lists 28 T cell receptor beta chains sequenced from one sample in a study of monozygotic twins with inflammatory bowel disease. TCRdb derives one entry per CDR3 protein from the 5' RACE reads, leaving out DNA. The sample totals roughly 140,000 distinct CDR3 sequences. Sequences were obtained from blood. Receptors originate from a human donor with ulcerative colitis or Crohn's disease, or a healthy co-twin of an affected twin (not recorded which).

The chain recombines TRBV20-1 with TRBJ2-7; TCRdb designates TRBD1, a call that cannot be tested without DNA. The germline V gene encodes CDR1 DFQATT and CDR2 SNEGSKA (reference sequence). The CDR3 contains 15 residues. This chain's CDR3 is CSATPGTGGGYEQYF.

The genes are TRBV7-6 and TRBJ2-2; the TCRdb call, TRBD1, lacks DNA for checking. The CDR3 sequence is 16 residues long. Germline values: CDR1 SGHVS, CDR2 FNYEAQ. CDR3: CASSKLWTGGTGELFF.

The chain uses TRBV20-1 and TRBJ2-1; the TCRdb D gene call, TRBD2, has no DNA to confirm it. Looked up from germline, CDR1 is DFQATT and CDR2 is SNEGSKA (reference sequence). This CDR3 contains 16 residues. CDR3 residues: CSARDMGRGGNNEQFF.

The chain links TRBV5-6 to TRBJ1-5; TCRdb's D call of TRBD1 is untestable without DNA. Germline V gene data show CDR1 as SGHDT and CDR2 as YYEEEE. The CDR3 loop spans 19 amino acids. CDR3 residues: CASSLLYPAMVYSNQPQHF.

CDR3 sequence reads: CASSLALGTGDLSGANVLTF. The chain combines TRBV11-1 with TRBJ2-6; no DNA is available, so the TRBD1 call from TCRdb remains unchecked. The CDR3 spans 20 residues. The germline V gene encodes CDR1 SGHAT and CDR2 FQDESV (reference sequence). Looking up the rest from reference TRBV11-1 and TRBJ2-6 gives the full variable domain: EAEVAQSPRYKITEKSQAVAFWCDPISGHATLYWYRQILGQGPELLVQFQDESVVDDSQLPKDRFSAERLKGVDSTLKIQPAELGDSAMYLCASSLALGTGDLSGANVLTFGAGSRLTVL.

The V call is TRBV14, the J call TRBJ2-2; the D gene TCRdb calls, TRBD1, cannot be checked with no DNA. The CDR3 extends over 18 amino acids. Germline V gene data show CDR1 as SGHDN and CDR2 as FVKESK. CDR3 in amino acids: CASSQIRSGQSHTGELFF. The full variable domain, with the rest looked up from reference TRBV14 and TRBJ2-2, is EAGVTQFPSHSVIEKGQTVTLRCDPISGHDNLYWYRRVMGKEIKFLLHFVKESKQDESGMPNNRFLAERTGGTYSTLKVQPAELEDSGVYFCASSQIRSGQSHTGELFFGEGSRLTVL.

CDR3 loop: CASSTRGLADFTDTQYF. This chain joins TRBV3-1 and TRBJ2-3; TCRdb reports TRBD2, a call that lacks DNA to check it against. The CDR3 spans 17 residues. The germline CDR1 and CDR2 sequences are LGHDT and YNNKEL (reference sequence).

The chain recombines TRBV20-1 with TRBJ2-5. Germline V gene sequence: CDR1 DFQATT, CDR2 SNEGSKA (reference sequence). This CDR3 spans 14 amino acids. The CDR3 here is CSAKDPSNQETQYF.

This chain links TRBV20-1 with TRBJ1-6. CDR3 length: 14 amino acids. Per germline, CDR1 DFQATT and CDR2 SNEGSKA (reference sequence). The CDR3 protein is CSASEGFYNSPLHF.

The chain employs TRBV20-1 and TRBJ2-3; TCRdb reports TRBD1, a call that lacks DNA to check it against. From germline, CDR1 is DFQATT and CDR2 SNEGSKA (reference sequence). This CDR3 has 14 amino acids. The CDR3 is CSASRDTSTDTQYF.

The V and J genes are TRBV6-5 and TRBJ2-7; as DNA is missing, the TRBD1 call by TCRdb cannot be tested. Per germline, CDR1 MNHEY and CDR2 SVGAGI. CDR3 size: 14 residues. CDR3 amino acids: CASSSMTVSYEQYF.

The V call is TRBV12-3 or TRBV12-4, the J call TRBJ1-6; as DNA is missing, the TRBD1 call by TCRdb cannot be tested. The CDR3 covers 13 residues. The CDR3 reads CASSLWGNSPLHF.

The chain has TRBV7-2 and TRBJ1-5; TCRdb's D call of TRBD1 is untestable without DNA. This CDR3 contains 16 residues. Germline CDR1 is SGHTA and CDR2 is FQGNSA. The CDR3 region is CASSLKGTVSNQPQHF. The complete variable domain, with remaining parts taken from reference TRBV7-2 and TRBJ1-5, reads GAGVSQSPSNKVTEKGKDVELRCDPISGHTALYWYRQSLGQGLEFLIYFQGNSAPDKSGLPSDRFSAERTGGSVSTLTIQRTQQEDSAVYLCASSLKGTVSNQPQHFGDGTRLSIL.

The J gene is TRBJ1-5, the V gene TRBV28; the D call from TCRdb, TRBD1, cannot be confirmed without DNA. The CDR3 length is 15 residues. CDR1 is MDHEN and CDR2 is SYDVKM in the germline V gene. The CDR3 region is CASSDRYPENQPQHF.

The chain is built from TRBV7-9 and TRBJ2-2. CDR1 and CDR2 from the germline V gene are SEHNR and FQNEAQ (reference sequence). This CDR3 spans 15 amino acids. The CDR3 spells CASSLRVGYTGELFF.

The chain employs TRBV5-1 and TRBJ2-1. Germline CDR1 SGHRS, CDR2 YFSETQ. The CDR3 consists of 16 residues. CDR3 amino acids: CASSLGGIWVYNEQFF.

This rearrangement joins TRBV5-1 to TRBJ2-4. Germline CDR1 is SGHRS and CDR2 is YFSETQ. The CDR3 has 14 residues. The CDR3 loop reads CASSLGEAKNIQYF.

The chain links TRBV29-1 to TRBJ2-3. Germline CDR1 reads SQVTM; CDR2 reads ANQGSEA. The CDR3 contains 13 residues. This chain's CDR3 is CSVSTAVSDTQYF.

This chain connects TRBV5-1 to TRBJ2-3; TCRdb lists TRBD2, though no DNA is available to test this call. The germline gives CDR1 SGHRS, CDR2 YFSETQ. CDR3 length equals 13 residues. The CDR3: CASEGQSTGTQYF.

The chain carries TRBV7-2 and TRBJ2-7; the D call from TCRdb, TRBD2, cannot be confirmed without DNA. Per germline, CDR1 SGHTA and CDR2 FQGNSA. The CDR3 runs 15 residues. CDR3 loop: CASSRGIAGTSEQYF.

The genes are TRBV27 and TRBJ1-3. This CDR3 comprises 15 residues. Germline CDR1 and CDR2: MNHEY and SMNVEV (reference sequence). CDR3 in amino acids: CASSIRGSFGNTIYF.

The genes are TRBV19 and TRBJ2-7. The CDR3 runs to 15 residues. Per germline, CDR1 LNHDA and CDR2 SQIVND (reference sequence). CDR3 loop: CASSINIGGRAEQYF.

The rearrangement links TRBV5-1 to TRBJ2-3; the D call from TCRdb, TRBD1, cannot be confirmed without DNA. The CDR3 runs to 16 residues. The V gene's germline CDR1 is SGHRS and CDR2 YFSETQ. CDR3 in amino acids: CASSLQGQGSYDTQYF.

This chain joins TRBV7-9 and TRBJ1-2; TCRdb reports TRBD1, a call that lacks DNA to check it against. CDR1 and CDR2 from the germline V gene are SEHNR and FQNEAQ (reference sequence). The CDR3 has 14 amino acids. The CDR3 region is CASSLSGGNYGYTF.

The J gene is TRBJ1-4, the V gene TRBV13; TCRdb designates TRBD1, a call that cannot be tested without DNA. This CDR3 is 16 amino acids long. The V gene's germline CDR1 is PRHDT and CDR2 FYEKMQ (reference sequence). The CDR3 spells CASSFRQTGPSEKLFF.

J is TRBJ2-3 and V is TRBV4-1; TCRdb's D gene call, TRBD1, goes unchecked for lack of DNA. CDR3 length equals 19 residues. The germline gives CDR1 MGHRA, CDR2 YSYEKL. The CDR3 sequence is CASSQVSRGASFSTDTQYF.

The chain combines TRBV3-1 with TRBJ1-1. The CDR3 extends over 14 amino acids. CDR1 LGHDT and CDR2 YNNKEL come from the germline V gene (reference sequence). This CDR3 reads CASSQDRRGRRAFF.

This chain uses TRBV6-1 with TRBJ2-3; TCRdb gives TRBD1 as the D gene, but with no DNA this cannot be confirmed. Germline loops: CDR1 MNHNS, CDR2 SASEGT. The CDR3 loop spans 15 amino acids. CDR3 sequence: CASSRDRGGTDTQYF.